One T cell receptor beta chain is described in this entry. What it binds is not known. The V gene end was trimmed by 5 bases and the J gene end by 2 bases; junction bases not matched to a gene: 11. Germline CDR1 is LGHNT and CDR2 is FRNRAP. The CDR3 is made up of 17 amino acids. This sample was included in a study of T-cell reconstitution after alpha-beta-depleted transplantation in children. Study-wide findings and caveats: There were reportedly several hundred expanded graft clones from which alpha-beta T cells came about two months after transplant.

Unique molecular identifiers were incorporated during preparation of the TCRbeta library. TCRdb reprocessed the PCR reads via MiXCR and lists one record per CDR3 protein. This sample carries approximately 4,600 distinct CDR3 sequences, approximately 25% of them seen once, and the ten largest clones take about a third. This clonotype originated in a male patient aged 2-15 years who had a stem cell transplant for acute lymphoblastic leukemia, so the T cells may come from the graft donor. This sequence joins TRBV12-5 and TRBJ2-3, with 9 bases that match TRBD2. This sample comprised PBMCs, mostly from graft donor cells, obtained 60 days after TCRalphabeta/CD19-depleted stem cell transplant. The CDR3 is CASGGLAGESYTDTQYF. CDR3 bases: TGTGCTAGTGGTGGTTTAGCGGGAGAGAGCTACACAGATACGCAGTATTTT.